The next 30 T cell receptor beta chains were all read from a single sample in a study of identical twins. TCRdb reprocessed the 5' RACE reads with MiXCR, giving one entry per CDR3 protein. The table includes 700,000 or so distinct CDR3 sequences, roughly 8% detected once. This sample was shared with a second study, whose subject was yellow fever vaccine responses in identical twins.

The sequencing sample was made of PBMCs. All receptors derive from a woman aged 18 to 35 in good health.

The chain joins TRBV5-2 to TRBJ2-5. TRBV5-2 is an annotated pseudogene. CDR3 length equals 13 residues. As DNA, the CDR3 is TGTGCCATCGGCCGTGGGGAACAAGAGACCCAGTACTTC. It translates to CAIGRGEQETQYF.

The chain links TRBV6-5 to TRBJ2-7, with 8 bases that match TRBD2. V lost 0 bases and J lost 2; bases outside the gene matches: 6. The CDR3 has 16 amino acids. Per the germline V gene, CDR1 is MNHEY and CDR2 is SVGAGI. The CDR3 loop reads CASSYSVGRGAYEQYF. In DNA form, the CDR3 reads TGTGCCAGCAGTTACTCTGTCGGGCGGGGGGCCTACGAGCAGTACTTC.

This clonotype was found a few times. The rearrangement joins TRBV20-1 to TRBJ2-1; tentative D call: TRBD2 (5 bases). V shed 0 bases and J shed 5 bases, with 26 bases lying between them. The CDR3 runs 19 residues. Looked up from germline, CDR1 is DFQATT and CDR2 is SNEGSKA (reference sequence). The CDR3 reads CSARDTRRGGGQSHNEQFF. In DNA, the CDR3 is TGCAGTGCTAGAGATACACGCCGGGGTGGCGGGCAGTCCCACAATGAGCAGTTCTTC.

This clonotype turned up a few times. The chain combines TRBV4-3 with TRBJ2-1; 13 bases map to TRBD2. Trimming took 2 bases from V and 4 from J; bases not matched to a gene: 2. Germline V gene data show CDR1 as LGHNA and CDR2 as YSLEER. The CDR3 sequence is 16 residues long. CDR3 nucleotides: TGCGCCAGCAGCCAACAACTAGCGGGAGGGTACAATGAGCAGTTCTTC. Residues: CASSQQLAGGYNEQFF.

The chain recombines TRBV20-1 with TRBJ2-7, with 9 positions matching TRBD2. Trimming took 4 bases from V and 3 from J; bases not matched to a gene: 7. This CDR3 has 14 amino acids. Germline assignment: CDR1 DFQATT and CDR2 SNEGSKA (reference sequence). In nucleotides, the CDR3 is TGCAGTGCTACGGGACTAGCCAAAGGCTACGAGCAGTACTTC. Residues: CSATGLAKGYEQYF.

Ten or more counts support this clonotype. The gene calls are TRBV10-3 and TRBJ2-1; D is undetermined. Germline V gene sequence: CDR1 ENHRY, CDR2 SYGVKD. Trimming cost V 4 bases and J 5 bases, with 15 bases left between them. The CDR3 has 15 residues. CDR3 in DNA: TGTGCCATCAGTGCTGGCAGGTGGTACGACAATGAGCAGTTCTTC. It yields the protein CAISAGRWYDNEQFF.

This clonotype was picked up a small number of times. The chain uses TRBV9 and TRBJ1-1, with a weak D call TRBD1 (5 bases). Germline V gene lookup returns CDR1 SGDLS and CDR2 YYNGEE. This CDR3 contains 15 residues. Trimming stripped 4 bases from V and 1 base from J, with 14 bases between. CDR3 DNA: TGTGCCAGCAGCTACAATGGAGGGGCGAACACTGAAGCTTTCTTT. It codes for CASSYNGGANTEAFF.

This clonotype was recorded many times. V gene TRBV12-3 or TRBV12-4 combines with J gene TRBJ2-7; 10 positions match TRBD1. The CDR3 contains 16 residues. V lost 6 bases and J lost 6; bases outside the gene matches: 14. The CDR3 protein is CASSQGRTGGPGEQYF. The CDR3 DNA is TGTGCCAGCAGCCAAGGGCGGACAGGGGGGCCTGGCGAGCAGTACTTC.

This clonotype has a handful of counts. The rearrangement uses TRBV18 and TRBJ1-6; 8 nucleotides line up with TRBD1. Germline CDR1 reads KGHSH; CDR2 reads LQKENI. This CDR3 is built from 14 residues. Trimming cost V 3 bases and J 9 bases; bases outside gene matches: 4. This chain's CDR3 is CASSPTGVGSPLHF. The CDR3 DNA reads TGTGCCAGCTCACCGACAGGGGTTGGTTCACCCCTCCACTTT.

This clonotype was counted a few times. This chain uses TRBV2 with TRBJ2-7; no definite D call. Germline V gene sequence: CDR1 SNHLY, CDR2 FYNNEI. With 2 bases removed from V and 2 bases from J, the gap between germline ends came to 13 bases. This CDR3 region has 15 residues. CDR3 amino acids: CASSEFWGETYEQYF. The CDR3 DNA reads TGTGCCAGCAGTGAATTTTGGGGTGAGACCTACGAGCAGTACTTC.

The chain combines TRBV5-4 with TRBJ2-3, with D hard to call. The V and J ends lost 4 bases and 4 bases respectively, with 16 bases between them. The CDR3 covers 15 residues. Germline V gene lookup returns CDR1 SGHNT and CDR2 YYREEE (reference sequence). CDR3 sequence: CASSRETLRPDTQYF. In DNA form, the CDR3 reads TGTGCCAGCAGCCGCGAGACGTTGAGACCAGATACGCAGTATTTT.

The chain is built from TRBV28 and TRBJ2-1; tentatively, D is TRBD2 (7 bases). Germline CDR1 MDHEN, CDR2 SYDVKM. The CDR3 sequence is 14 residues long. The ends were cut back, 3 bases at V and 9 bases at J, with 15 bases in the middle. CDR3 bases: TGTGCCAGCAGTTTGAGCGGGACAAAGGGTGAGCAGTTCTTC. This encodes CASSLSGTKGEQFF.

V and J are TRBV20-1 and TRBJ2-3; 10 positions agree with TRBD2. V lost 5 bases, J lost 10 bases, and 12 bases stayed unmatched. The CDR3 runs to 14 residues. The germline gives CDR1 DFQATT, CDR2 SNEGSKA (reference sequence). CDR3 loop: CSAHQGLAELSQYF. CDR3 coding DNA: TGCAGTGCTCATCAAGGACTAGCGGAGCTTTCGCAGTATTTT.

The chain links TRBV5-6 to TRBJ1-5, with TRBD1 as a possible D gene (5 bases). The length of the CDR3 is 16 residues. Germline CDR1 is SGHDT and CDR2 is YYEEEE. Trimming removed 4 bases at V and 0 bases at J, with 14 bases between. The CDR3 sequence: CASSRKGVRSNQPQHF. CDR3 DNA sequence: TGTGCCAGCAGCAGGAAAGGGGTACGTAGCAATCAGCCCCAGCATTTT.

The chain has TRBV20-1 and TRBJ2-1; TRBD2 might be the D (6 bases). V lost 6 bases and J lost 3, with 18 bases in between. Germline V gene lookup returns CDR1 DFQATT and CDR2 SNEGSKA (reference sequence). This CDR3 spans 15 amino acids. CDR3 sequence reads: CSAPNRGTFYNEQFF. In DNA, the CDR3 is TGCAGTGCCCCCAACCGGGGGACCTTCTACAATGAGCAGTTCTTC.

This clonotype was seen only a few times. This chain connects TRBV9 to TRBJ2-5; 8 nucleotides match TRBD1. The germline V gene has CDR1 SGDLS and CDR2 YYNGEE. The J segment lost 3 bases and the V segment lost 3 bases, leaving 4 bases of the junction unmatched. This CDR3 is built from 14 residues. The CDR3 DNA sequence: TGTGCCAGCAGCGACCCGACAGGGGAAGAGACCCAGTACTTC. Amino acids: CASSDPTGEETQYF.

At least ten counts were recorded for this clonotype. The rearrangement links TRBV5-1 to TRBJ1-6, with 9 bases lining up with TRBD1. V lost 4 bases, J lost 8 bases, and 19 bases stayed unmatched. CDR3 length: 19 amino acids. Germline CDR1 SGHRS, CDR2 YFSETQ. In DNA form, the CDR3 reads TGCGCCAGCAGCCGATTTAAACAGGGGGCCGAATGGAGAGATTCACCCCTCCACTTT. Its translation is CASSRFKQGAEWRDSPLHF.

This clonotype appeared a few times. The V call is TRBV15, the J call TRBJ2-2; 8 nucleotides agree with TRBD1. With 4 bases clipped from V and 4 bases from J, the junction kept 5 bases outside the gene matches. Germline V CDR1 and CDR2: LNHNV, YYDKDF (reference sequence). The CDR3 totals 15 residues. CDR3 loop: CATSMGQEVTGELFF. The CDR3 nucleotides read TGTGCCACCAGCATGGGACAGGAGGTCACCGGGGAGCTGTTTTTT.

This clonotype was counted at least ten times. The chain has TRBV12-3 or TRBV12-4 and TRBJ2-1, with D perhaps TRBD1 or TRBD2 (6 bases each). This CDR3 region has 15 residues. V was clipped by 7 bases and J by 1 base, with 14 bases between them. CDR3 in amino acids: CASKREGGSYNEQFF. For the CDR3, the DNA is TGTGCCAGCAAGAGGGAAGGGGGGTCCTACAATGAGCAGTTCTTC.

This clonotype was seen at least ten times. V usage is TRBV27 and J usage is TRBJ2-1; D gene uncertain. Germline-derived CDR1 and CDR2 are MNHEY and SMNVEV (reference sequence). Deletions cut 6 bases from V and 7 bases from J, with 7 bases between. The CDR3 contains 11 residues. The CDR3 sequence: CASSHGNEQFF. The CDR3, as DNA: TGTGCCAGCAGCCATGGGAATGAGCAGTTCTTC.

This clonotype has at least ten counts. V usage is TRBV18 and J usage is TRBJ2-3, with D unresolved. There are 12 residues in the CDR3. CDR1 KGHSH and CDR2 LQKENI come from the germline V gene. V lost 0 bases and J 4 bases, leaving 2 bases between the germline ends. This CDR3 is CASSPPADTQYF. CDR3 in DNA: TGTGCCAGCTCACCACCCGCAGATACGCAGTATTTT.

This clonotype was seen only a few times. This chain links TRBV4-3 with TRBJ2-3; D unresolved. Germline V gives CDR1 LGHNA, CDR2 YSLEER. Trimming removed 1 base from V and 4 bases from J, with 9 bases in between. The length of the CDR3 is 14 residues. The CDR3 region has the DNA TGCGCCAGCAGCCAAGTCAGGACGTCAGATACGCAGTATTTT. Translated, it gives CASSQVRTSDTQYF.

CDR3 amino acids: CAISYTSSYNEQFF. CDR3 sequence (DNA): TGTGCCATCAGTTACACGAGCTCCTACAATGAGCAGTTCTTC. The chain recombines TRBV10-3 with TRBJ2-1; no firm D call. V lost 5 bases, J lost 0 bases, and 8 bases lay in between. CDR1 ENHRY and CDR2 SYGVKD come from the germline V gene. This CDR3 comprises 14 residues.

This clonotype was detected only a few times. The V and J genes are TRBV12-3 or TRBV12-4 and TRBJ2-3; TRBD2 matches at 7 bases. The CDR3 sequence is 14 residues long. J was trimmed by 3 bases and V by 2 bases; bases with no gene match: 2. The CDR3 nucleotides are TGTGCCAGCAGTTTACGGGGGGAGACAGATACGCAGTATTTT. This gives the protein CASSLRGETDTQYF.

A few counts support this clonotype. This chain uses TRBV6-1 with TRBJ2-5; possible D gene TRBD1, 7 bases. CDR1 and CDR2 from the germline V gene are MNHNS and SASEGT. V was cut by 8 bases and J by 1 base, with 14 bases left in between. The CDR3 length is 14 residues. CDR3 region: CASRTQGGQETQYF. As DNA, the CDR3 is TGTGCCAGCCGGACGCAGGGGGGCCAAGAGACCCAGTACTTC.

This clonotype was detected many times. The J gene is TRBJ1-2, the V gene TRBV6-5; D possibly corresponds to TRBD1 (6 bases). Germline assignment: CDR1 MNHEY and CDR2 SVGAGI. The ends were cut back, 6 bases at V and 4 bases at J, with 9 bases in the middle. The CDR3 runs 12 residues. The CDR3 reads CASRTGVYGYTF. CDR3 sequence (DNA): TGTGCCAGCAGGACAGGTGTCTATGGCTACACCTTC.

This clonotype was counted ten times or more. V is TRBV4-1 and J is TRBJ2-1; D is possibly TRBD2 (6 bases). V was shortened by 4 bases and J by 0 bases, with 13 bases between the two germline ends. From germline, CDR1 is MGHRA and CDR2 YSYEKL. The CDR3 has 16 residues. CDR3 residues: CASSLDGGSSYNEQFF. CDR3 nucleotide sequence: TGCGCCAGCAGCCTAGATGGAGGGAGCTCCTACAATGAGCAGTTCTTC.

The V call is TRBV11-2, the J call TRBJ2-3, with D possibly matching TRBD1 (5 bases). This CDR3 comprises 14 residues. Deletions cut 0 bases from V and 1 base from J, with 5 bases between. Germline V CDR1 and CDR2: SGHAT, FQNNGV. The CDR3 protein is CASSLEQGTDTQYF. In DNA form, the CDR3 reads TGTGCCAGCAGCTTAGAACAGGGCACAGATACGCAGTATTTT.

The genes are TRBV7-6 and TRBJ2-5, with D possibly called TRBD1 or TRBD2 (6 bases each). V was cut by 3 bases and J by 6 bases, with 14 bases left in between. This CDR3 region has 14 residues. Germline assignment: CDR1 SGHVS and CDR2 FNYEAQ. In nucleotides, the CDR3 is TGTGCCAGCAGCTTGGATCCGGGGGCGAAGACCCAGTACTTC. Its translation: CASSLDPGAKTQYF.

This clonotype was found a few times. The chain uses TRBV27 and TRBJ2-3, with a tentative D call TRBD1 (6 bases). Between the trimmed V and J ends, which lost 2 bases and 6 bases, there was a span of 15 bases. In germline, CDR1 is MNHEY, CDR2 SMNVEV (reference sequence). The CDR3 loop spans 15 amino acids. CDR3 protein: CASSLRPGVLDTQYF. The CDR3, as DNA: TGTGCCAGCAGTTTACGCCCAGGGGTGTTGGATACGCAGTATTTT.